This T cell receptor (beta chain) was sequenced in a study of OX40 agonist ivuxolimab in advanced cancers. Study at large: The study treated patients with ivuxolimab, an agonistic anti-OX40 (CD134) antibody. Patients in dose escalation had liver, melanoma, kidney or head and neck cancers.

Study conclusions and caveats: Some patients without response likewise showed low normalized clonal expansion.

TCRdb's copy holds only in-frame clones and misses some; the assay was immunoSEQ multiplex PCR. There are around 16,000 clones in the sample; around 80% occur only once, and over 25% lies in the top ten. CDR1 and CDR2 from the germline V gene are MNHNY and SVGAGI (reference sequence). This CDR3 comprises 15 residues. Deletions cut 0 bases from V and 5 bases from J, with 13 bases between. This clone was observed a single time. Its specificity is unknown. This chain connects TRBV6-6 to TRBJ1-1; perhaps TRBD1 as D (5 bases). The sequence derives from an adult with an advanced solid tumor such as melanoma, head and neck, liver or kidney cancer. The sample in question was CD4+ or CD8+ T cells sorted from blood, obtained in a trial of the OX40 agonist ivuxolimab. In nucleotides, the CDR3 is TGTGCCAGCAGTTACTCTGGGGGGATCGCGACTGAAGCTTTCTTT. Translation gives CASSYSGGIATEAFF.